Below, 20 T cell receptor beta chains from the same sample are listed, as sequenced in a study of T and B cells in COVID-19 patients. TRB rearrangements were amplified by multiplex PCR with BIOMED2 TRB-A/B primers. TCRdb re-analysed the multiplex PCR reads in MiXCR, keeping a single row per CDR3 protein. Of about 16,000 distinct CDR3 sequences in the sample, 25% to 30% were seen once. Each TRB amplification used about 220-500 ng of genomic DNA from blood. Material: blood. Receptor source: a human donor who had recovered from COVID-19.

The chain is built from TRBV19 and TRBJ2-7; perhaps TRBD2 as D (7 bases). CDR3 length: 16 amino acids. V was cut by 6 bases and J by 2 bases, with 20 bases left in between. Germline values: CDR1 LNHDA, CDR2 SQIVND (reference sequence). The CDR3 spells CASRPGGRGLTYEQYF. The CDR3 DNA follows: TGTGCCAGTAGACCGGGGGGACGGGGGCTTACCTACGAGCAGTACTTC.

Worth noting for this clonotype: Relative to the germline gene, one junction end is altered; a read error may explain this. The chain links TRBV5-5 to TRBJ2-7; TRBD1 agrees at 7 bases. CDR3 length: 13 residues. Germline CDR1 is SGHKS and CDR2 is YYEKEE (reference sequence). The CDR3 loop is CASSLGQVQEQYF. The CDR3 coding sequence is TGTGCCAGCAGCTTAGGACAGGTTCAGGAGCAGTACTTT.

This sequence joins TRBV7-2 and TRBJ2-2; D uncertain. Germline V lookup: CDR1 SGHTA, CDR2 FQGNSA. The V end lost 6 bases, the J end lost 0 bases, and 11 bases lay between the germline ends. The CDR3 is 15 amino acids. The CDR3 region has the DNA TGTGCCAGCAGACATAATACAGCGAACACCGGGGAGCTGTTTTTT. Encoded protein: CASRHNTANTGELFF.

This clonotype was recorded once. A much larger clone differs from this one at a single base, so this may be a read error. The V call is TRBV19, the J call TRBJ1-2, with D possibly matching TRBD1 (6 bases). CDR1 LNHDA and CDR2 SQIVND come from the germline V gene (reference sequence). V shed 6 bases and J shed 5 bases, with 19 bases lying between them. The CDR3 loop spans 15 amino acids. CDR3 residues: CASRTGTTSRYGYTF. As DNA, the CDR3 is TGTGCCAGTAGAACAGGGACAACGAGCAGATATGGCTACACCTTC.

About this clonotype: An end of the junction does not agree with germline; a read error may underlie this. The chain joins TRBV7-2 to TRBJ1-4, with a possible D match to TRBD1 (6 bases). The CDR3 is 15 amino acids. Germline V gene sequence: CDR1 SGHTA, CDR2 FQGNSA. The CDR3 DNA follows: TGCGCCAGCAGCCAAGCTCAGGGGTCGAATGAAAAACTGTTTTTT. Protein: CASSQAQGSNEKLFF.

This clonotype occurred a few times. The chain joins TRBV18 to TRBJ1-1; D is ambiguous. The CDR3 is made up of 14 amino acids. Germline CDR1 and CDR2: KGHSH and LQKENI. Between the trimmed V and J ends, which lost 6 bases and 1 base, there was a span of 12 bases. The CDR3 spells CASSSYVGNTEAFF. In DNA form, the CDR3 reads TGTGCCAGCTCGTCTTACGTGGGGAACACTGAAGCTTTCTTT.

This clonotype was counted a few times. The gene calls are TRBV6-2 or TRBV6-3 and TRBJ2-5; the D gene is possibly TRBD2 (6 bases). In germline, CDR1 is MNHEY, CDR2 SVGEGT. The germline V and J ends were trimmed by 6 bases and 1 base, with 12 bases remaining between them. The CDR3 has 14 residues. The CDR3 region is CASSLGTFQETQYF. The CDR3 coding sequence is TGTGCCAGCAGCCTTGGGACTTTCCAAGAGACCCAGTACTTC.

The chain has TRBV13 and TRBJ1-2; 9 bases fit TRBD1. This CDR3 comprises 14 residues. The germline gives CDR1 PRHDT, CDR2 FYEKMQ (reference sequence). Trimming cost V 4 bases and J 8 bases; bases outside gene matches: 8. CDR3 sequence (DNA): TGTGCCAGCAGCTCCGGACAGGGGCGGGGAGGCTACACCTTC. This codes for CASSSGQGRGGYTF.

This clonotype was seen only a few times. The chain carries TRBV27 and TRBJ1-6; unclear D gene. CDR3 length: 13 amino acids. Germline V lookup: CDR1 MNHEY, CDR2 SMNVEV (reference sequence). Trimming removed 3 bases from V and 4 bases from J, with 4 bases in between. The CDR3 spells CASSFMYNSPLHF. CDR3 in DNA: TGTGCCAGCAGTTTTATGTATAATTCACCCCTCCACTTT.

This clonotype has only a few counts. The gene calls are TRBV5-4 and TRBJ1-1; 11 nucleotides line up with TRBD1. Germline CDR1 SGHNT, CDR2 YYREEE (reference sequence). This CDR3 is 15 amino acids long. J gave up 0 bases and V 4 bases, and 2 bases lay outside the gene matches. For the CDR3, the DNA is TGTGCCAGCAGCGGGGACAGGGGGTTGAACACTGAAGCTTTCTTT. Amino acids: CASSGDRGLNTEAFF.

A few counts support this clonotype. The gene calls are TRBV12-3 or TRBV12-4 and TRBJ1-3, with no clear D. The CDR3 contains 11 residues. V was clipped by 6 bases and J by 7 bases, with 7 bases between them. CDR3 bases: TGTGCCAGCAGCATTTTTAACACCATATATTTT. Translated: CASSIFNTIYF.

Worth noting for this clonotype: At one end the junction does not follow the germline gene, possibly because of a read error. This CDR3 is CATSRLQGTYEQYF. CDR3 nucleotide sequence: TGTGCCACCAGCCGGCTACAGGGGACCTACGAGCAGTACTTC. This chain uses TRBV7-6 with TRBJ2-7, with 7 bases fitting TRBD1. The V gene's germline CDR1 is SGHVS and CDR2 FNYEAQ. This CDR3 contains 14 residues.

In this sample, this clonotype turned up a few times. The chain combines TRBV19 with TRBJ2-7; 13 bases are a match to TRBD2. CDR1 LNHDA and CDR2 SQIVND come from the germline V gene (reference sequence). The CDR3 sequence is 16 residues long. With 4 bases clipped from V and 1 base from J, the junction kept 4 bases outside the gene matches. This chain's CDR3 is CASSNRLAGGSYEQYF. The CDR3 DNA follows: TGTGCCAGTAGTAACAGACTAGCGGGAGGATCCTACGAGCAGTACTTC.

This clonotype was recorded a few times. This chain links TRBV6-4 with TRBJ2-3, with 8 positions matching TRBD2. The CDR3 consists of 18 residues. The V gene end was trimmed by 4 bases and the J gene end by 5 bases; junction bases not matched to a gene: 17. Germline values: CDR1 MRHNA, CDR2 SNTAGT. CDR3 protein: CASSVLAGGPDVKDTQYF. CDR3 DNA sequence: TGTGCCAGCAGTGTTTTGGCGGGAGGTCCCGACGTTAAAGATACGCAGTATTTT.

This clonotype has just a few counts. The chain couples TRBV5-6 to TRBJ1-5; D unclear. Germline V gives CDR1 SGHDT, CDR2 YYEEEE. The CDR3 is 14 amino acids. Trimming stripped 1 base from V and 3 bases from J, with 8 bases between. The CDR3 region has the DNA TGTGCCAGCAGCTTGAGGTCGGTCAATCAGCCCCAGCATTTT. Translating it yields CASSLRSVNQPQHF.

The chain has TRBV6-6 and TRBJ2-7, with 9 positions matching TRBD1. The germline V gene has CDR1 MNHNY and CDR2 SVGAGI (reference sequence). The V segment lost 2 bases and the J segment 4 bases; nucleotides outside the gene matches: 6. CDR3 length: 15 amino acids. In DNA form, the CDR3 reads TGTGCCAGCAGTTACACCGGGACAGGGCAATACGAGCAGTACTTC. Its protein is CASSYTGTGQYEQYF.

Ten or more counts support this clonotype. Here the CDR3 reads CASSPRLAGGPGEQYF. The CDR3 DNA reads as TGTGCCAGCTCACCCCGACTAGCGGGAGGGCCGGGCGAGCAGTACTTC. V and J are TRBV18 and TRBJ2-7; TRBD2 agrees at 14 bases. This CDR3 spans 16 amino acids. Germline CDR1 and CDR2: KGHSH and LQKENI. Trimming took 3 bases from V and 6 from J; bases not matched to a gene: 7.

The table lists this clonotype with a few counts. J is TRBJ1-4 and V is TRBV12-3 or TRBV12-4; no clear D. Trimming cost V 4 bases and J 4 bases, with 7 bases left between them. The CDR3 runs to 13 residues. The CDR3 protein is CASSSQSNEKLFF. CDR3 coding DNA: TGTGCCAGCAGTTCGCAAAGTAATGAAAAACTGTTTTTT.

The chain has TRBV6-2 or TRBV6-3 and TRBJ2-7, with TRBD2 matching 12 bases. The CDR3 loop spans 14 amino acids. The trim removed 2 bases at V and 4 bases at J, leaving 0 bases unmatched. CDR1 and CDR2 (germline): MNHEY, SVGEGT. The CDR3 sequence: CASSYGTSGYEQYF. In DNA, the CDR3 is TGTGCCAGCAGTTACGGGACTAGCGGGTACGAGCAGTACTTC.

By its share, this clonotype is medium-sized. The chain has TRBV19 and TRBJ2-7; possible D gene TRBD1, 6 bases. CDR1 is LNHDA and CDR2 is SQIVND in the germline V gene (reference sequence). V lost 3 bases to trimming and J lost 5 bases, with 17 bases between them. The CDR3 covers 15 residues. The CDR3 DNA sequence: TGTGCCAGTAGTATTGGGTGGGGGCGGCGCGACGAGCAGTACTTC. Protein: CASSIGWGRRDEQYF.